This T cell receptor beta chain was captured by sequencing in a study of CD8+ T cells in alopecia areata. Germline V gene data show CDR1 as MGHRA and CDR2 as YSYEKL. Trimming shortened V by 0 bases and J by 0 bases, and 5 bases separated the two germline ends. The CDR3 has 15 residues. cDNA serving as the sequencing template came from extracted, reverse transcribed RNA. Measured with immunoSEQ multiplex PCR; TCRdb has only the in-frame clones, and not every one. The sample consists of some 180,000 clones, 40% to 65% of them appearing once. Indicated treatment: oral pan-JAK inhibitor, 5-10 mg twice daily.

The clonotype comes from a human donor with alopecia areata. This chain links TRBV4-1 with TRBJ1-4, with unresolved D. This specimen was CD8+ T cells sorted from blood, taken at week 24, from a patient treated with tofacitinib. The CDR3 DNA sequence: TGCGCCAGCAGCCAAGAGGGAGCAACTAATGAAAAACTGTTTTTT. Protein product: CASSQEGATNEKLFF.